The rows below give T cell receptor beta chains drawn from one sample of a study of a mutant IDH1 vaccine in newly diagnosed glioma. Using immunoSEQ multiplex PCR, the repertoire was profiled, and TCRdb retains in-frame clones only, with some absent. Here the sample spans over 45,000 clones, 60% to 85% being singletons. Their antigens are not known. Sequences were derived from PBMCs, sampled from a glioma patient whose treatment included an IDH1 peptide vaccine. The receptors were gathered from a man in his forties with glioma. CDR3s leave out the opening cysteine and the closing phenylalanine or tryptophan.

TRBV30	TRBJ1-2	AWNKVRGISSGYT
TRBV6-6	TRBJ1-1	ASSYETANTEAF
TRBV27	TRBJ2-1	ASRIQQAYNEQF
TRBV2	TRBJ2-3	ASSAGTSGGIADTQY
TRBV4-1	TRBJ2-2	ASSQDFAGELF
TRBV4-1	TRBJ2-1	ASSQDPGTSLGDNEQF
TRBV9	TRBJ2-7	ASSVDTGPSIEQY
TRBV7-6	TRBJ2-1	ASSLALGVNHNEQF
TRBV6-6	-	ASRRFGQEASYEQY
TRBV28	TRBJ2-5	ASSRSGQVQETQY
TRBV5-4	TRBJ2-7	ASSQKAGTGNEQY
TRBV6-5	TRBJ1-5	ASRPPGSSNQPQH
TRBV7-6	TRBJ1-1	ASSLMVPGGHIPEAF
TRBV4-1	TRBJ2-1	ASSQGSGGTVNEQF
TRBV18	TRBJ1-5	ASSAATGPNQPQH
TRBV12-5	TRBJ2-7	ASGLLAGGPGEQY
TRBV6-4	TRBJ1-1	ASSDSSLNTEAF
TRBV7-2	TRBJ2-3	ASSFFASTDTQY
TRBV6-1	TRBJ1-2	ASSEAPGSGYYGYT
TRBV29-1	TRBJ2-2	SVLYGGELF
TRBV7-6	TRBJ1-2	ASSQGQGPVYGYT
TRBV9	TRBJ2-1	ASSVAAGGRRNEQF
TRBV18	TRBJ2-6	ASSPVRAGANVLT
TRBV4-1	TRBJ2-6	ASTSTGGANVLT
TRBV7-8	TRBJ2-5	ASSGQGAGQTQY
TRBV10-3	TRBJ2-2	AISEQLAGANTGELF
TRBV6-1	TRBJ1-4	ASEGATNEKLF
TRBV18	TRBJ1-1	ASSLGGRDTEAF
TRBV2	TRBJ1-2	ASSGRREGYT
TRBV5-5	TRBJ1-2	ASSLAQGKANYGYT
TRBV11-2	TRBJ1-1	ASSPSLKTGWYTEAF
TRBV6-1	TRBJ2-3	ASSGRSPSTDTQY
TRBV6-1	TRBJ1-1	ASRAETTMNTEAF
TRBV19	TRBJ1-2	ASLPPGTPDGYT
TRBV29-1	TRBJ2-5	SVDTGPRETQY
TRBV19	TRBJ1-1	ASSIGTAHEAF
TRBV6-6	TRBJ2-5	ASSYLGQGWQETQY
TRBV9	TRBJ2-5	ASSVARVRGGETQY
TRBV7-2	TRBJ1-4	ASSLQSYNEKLF
TRBV5-1	TRBJ2-2	ASSRDRGQTGELF
TRBV19	TRBJ2-2	ASSKGLGVGGLTGELF
TRBV28	TRBJ2-3	ASQGGRLTDTQY
TRBV7-2	TRBJ2-1	ASSLRARNQNEQF